This entry lists 20 T cell receptor beta chains sequenced from one sample in a study of CD8+ T cells in alopecia areata. Treatment defined: oral pan-JAK inhibitor, 5-10 mg twice daily. RNA was extracted and reverse transcribed into cDNA as the sequencing template. Sequencing used immunoSEQ multiplex PCR; TCRdb keeps in-frame clones, though not all of them. The sample consists of 200,000 to 250,000 clones, approximately 70% of them appearing once. This specimen was CD4+ T cells sorted from blood, taken at week 44, from a patient treated with tofacitinib. These receptor sequences come from a human donor with alopecia areata.

The V call is TRBV29-1, the J call TRBJ1-3; no definite D call. The length of the CDR3 is 15 residues. V gave up 4 bases and J gave up 0 bases, with 13 bases separating them. Germline CDR1 is SQVTM and CDR2 is ANQGSEA. Here the CDR3 DNA reads TGCAGCGTTGTTCCAGCCTCCAGCTCTGGAAACACCATATATTTT. This sequence encodes CSVVPASSSGNTIYF.

The V gene is TRBV30, the J gene TRBJ1-2; 7 bases fit TRBD1. The CDR3 sequence is 14 residues long. The V segment lost 5 bases and the J segment 4 bases; nucleotides outside the gene matches: 10. Germline CDR1 reads GTSNPN; CDR2 reads SVGIG (reference sequence). The CDR3 reads CAWGEGARGYGYTF. CDR3 DNA: TGTGCCTGGGGAGAGGGGGCGCGGGGCTATGGCTACACCTTC.

The sample holds one count of this clone. V usage is TRBV7-6 and J usage is TRBJ2-6; TRBD2 aligns across 7 bases. CDR3 length: 16 amino acids. Germline assignment: CDR1 SGHVS and CDR2 FNYEAQ. The J segment lost 3 bases and the V segment lost 5 bases, leaving 7 bases of the junction unmatched. CDR3 nucleotide sequence: TGTGCCAGCAGCCCTTCGGCGGGGGTTGGGGCCAACGTCCTGACTTTC. This sequence encodes CASSPSAGVGANVLTF.

The CDR3 sequence is CASSSSGGLSEQFF. CDR3 bases: TGTGCCAGCAGCTCGAGCGGAGGGTTAAGTGAGCAGTTCTTC. V is TRBV7-2 and J is TRBJ2-1, with TRBD2 as a possible D gene (6 bases). The CDR3 runs to 14 residues. Germline CDR1 and CDR2: SGHTA and FQGNSA. V was trimmed by 4 bases and J by 9 bases, leaving 16 bases between them.

This clone has just a few counts. The chain is built from TRBV29-1 and TRBJ1-2; TRBD1 aligns across 7 bases. The J segment lost 1 base and the V segment lost 5 bases, leaving 13 bases of the junction unmatched. The CDR3 sequence is 16 residues long. The germline CDR1 and CDR2 sequences are SQVTM and ANQGSEA. CDR3 bases: TGCAGCGTTTACCCATTTACGGGACAGTTTAACTATGGCTACACCTTC. The encoded protein is CSVYPFTGQFNYGYTF.

The rearrangement joins TRBV29-1 to TRBJ1-2; D gene ambiguous. The CDR3 is 11 residues long. CDR1 and CDR2 from the germline V gene are SQVTM and ANQGSEA. V was shortened by 7 bases and J by 6 bases, with 12 bases between the two germline ends. The CDR3: CSAGVIDGYTF. The CDR3 nucleotides are TGCAGCGCCGGGGTAATAGATGGCTACACCTTC.

The rearrangement joins TRBV5-4 to TRBJ2-5, with D tentatively TRBD2 (6 bases). This CDR3 contains 14 residues. CDR1 and CDR2 from the germline V gene are SGHNT and YYREEE (reference sequence). Deletions cut 2 bases from V and 5 bases from J, with 13 bases between. The CDR3 DNA follows: TGTGCCAGCAGCTTTGCTTCTAGCGTCGAGACCCAGTACTTC. Its translation is CASSFASSVETQYF.

The chain has TRBV4-1 and TRBJ2-1; perhaps TRBD1 as D (6 bases). From germline, CDR1 is MGHRA and CDR2 YSYEKL. V was pared by 5 bases and J by 10 bases, with 21 bases between. The CDR3 loop spans 15 amino acids. CDR3 nucleotide sequence: TGCGCCAGCAGCTCCTACCTTGGAGGACAGATAGAGCAGTTCTTC. Protein sequence: CASSSYLGGQIEQFF.

This CDR3 is CAWIRGNSYNEQFF. The CDR3 bases are TGTGCCTGGATTCGGGGGAACTCCTACAATGAGCAGTTCTTC. This chain connects TRBV2 to TRBJ2-1, with TRBD2 as a possible D gene (6 bases). Germline assignment: CDR1 SNHLY and CDR2 FYNNEI. The V end lost 11 bases, the J end lost 0 bases, and 14 bases lay between the germline ends. The CDR3 is 14 residues long.

This chain connects TRBV19 to TRBJ1-5; TRBD1 matches at 8 bases. Trimming removed 7 bases from V and 6 bases from J; junction bases left unmatched: 11. The length of the CDR3 is 15 residues. Germline V gene data show CDR1 as LNHDA and CDR2 as SQIVND (reference sequence). The CDR3 bases are TGTGCCAGTACCACCGCCAGGGGGCATCCTCAGCCCCAGCATTTT. This codes for CASTTARGHPQPQHF. The entire variable domain, with the rest obtained from reference TRBV19 and TRBJ1-5, is as follows: DGGITQSPKYLFRKEGQNVTLSCEQNLNHDAMYWYRQDPGQGLRLIYYSQIVNDFQKGDIAEGYSVSREKKESFPLTVTSAQKNPTAFYLCASTTARGHPQPQHFGDGTRLSIL.

This clone appeared once. The rearrangement links TRBV19 to TRBJ2-1, with a weak D call TRBD2 (5 bases). Per the germline V gene, CDR1 is LNHDA and CDR2 is SQIVND (reference sequence). The V gene lost 3 bases and the J gene lost 5 bases, with 14 bases spanning the gap. The CDR3 covers 15 residues. The CDR3 protein is CASSIYGVGHNEQFF. The CDR3 region has the DNA TGTGCCAGTAGTATCTACGGGGTGGGTCACAATGAGCAGTTCTTC.

This clone was observed a handful of times. The chain joins TRBV29-1 to TRBJ1-1; 7 bases agree with TRBD1. The V gene's germline CDR1 is SQVTM and CDR2 ANQGSEA. V lost 2 bases, J lost 5 bases, and 8 bases stayed unmatched. The CDR3 is 14 residues long. The CDR3 region has the DNA TGCAGCGTTGAACCAGCAGGGGGTGGGACTGAAGCTTTCTTT. Translation: CSVEPAGGGTEAFF.

The rearrangement joins TRBV5-1 to TRBJ2-1; D possibly uses TRBD1 or TRBD2 (6 bases each). The V gene lost 6 bases and the J gene lost 3 bases, with 10 bases spanning the gap. The length of the CDR3 is 13 residues. Germline CDR1 is SGHRS and CDR2 is YFSETQ. CDR3 loop: CASNEGGYNEQFF. As DNA, the CDR3 is TGCGCCAGCAACGAGGGGGGCTACAATGAGCAGTTCTTC.

V usage is TRBV6-4 and J usage is TRBJ2-3; no reliable D call. The V gene lost 4 bases and the J gene lost 2 bases, with 13 bases spanning the gap. The CDR3 totals 15 residues. The germline gives CDR1 MRHNA, CDR2 SNTAGT. CDR3 sequence (DNA): TGTGCCAGCAGTGTGGGCAGGCGACACACAGATACGCAGTATTTT. The encoded protein is CASSVGRRHTDTQYF.

This clone has ten or more counts. The chain carries TRBV11-2 and TRBJ2-5, with 11 nucleotides matching TRBD1. J gave up 3 bases and V 4 bases, and 1 base lay outside the gene matches. Germline V CDR1 and CDR2: SGHAT, FQNNGV. The CDR3 consists of 14 residues. The CDR3 here is CASSWTGGEETQYF. The CDR3 nucleotides read TGTGCCAGCAGCTGGACAGGGGGCGAAGAGACCCAGTACTTC. Full variable domain (remainder filled in from reference TRBV11-2 and TRBJ2-5): EAGVAQSPRYKIIEKRQSVAFWCNPISGHATLYWYQQILGQGPKLLIQFQNNGVVDDSQLPKDRFSAERLKGVDSTLKIQPAKLEDSAVYLCASSWTGGEETQYFGPGTRLLVL.

V and J are TRBV5-1 and TRBJ2-2; 8 bases are a match to TRBD1. The CDR3 is made up of 14 amino acids. J gave up 4 bases and V 5 bases, and 4 bases lay outside the gene matches. The germline V gene encodes CDR1 SGHRS and CDR2 YFSETQ. The CDR3 spells CASREDRVTGELFF. The CDR3 DNA reads TGCGCCAGCAGAGAGGACAGGGTCACCGGGGAGCTGTTTTTT.

This sequence joins TRBV5-1 and TRBJ2-7; D possibly matches TRBD1 or TRBD2 (6 bases each). Germline lookup yields CDR1 SGHRS and CDR2 YFSETQ. The CDR3 loop spans 14 amino acids. The ends were cut back, 0 bases at V and 3 bases at J, with 10 bases in the middle. CDR3: CASSLEGGLYEQYF. The CDR3 region has the DNA TGCGCCAGCAGCTTGGAAGGGGGGCTCTACGAGCAGTACTTC.

The rearrangement joins TRBV4-3 to TRBJ1-1; no clear D gene. V lost 0 bases, J lost 1 base, and 6 bases lay in between. This CDR3 has 14 amino acids. CDR1 LGHNA and CDR2 YSLEER come from the germline V gene. Here the CDR3 reads CASSQDEGNTEAFF. The CDR3 nucleotides are TGCGCCAGCAGCCAAGACGAGGGGAACACTGAAGCTTTCTTT.

This chain connects TRBV11-3 to TRBJ1-2; D not resolved. Trimming removed 7 bases at V and 1 base at J, with 16 bases between. The CDR3 extends over 15 amino acids. Per germline, CDR1 SGHNT and CDR2 YENEEA. The CDR3 protein is CASTDGQPHNYGYTF. The CDR3 coding sequence is TGTGCCAGCACTGATGGGCAGCCCCATAACTATGGCTACACCTTC.

This clone was recorded once. The chain has TRBV2 and TRBJ1-4; D uncertain. This CDR3 spans 15 amino acids. The V gene's germline CDR1 is SNHLY and CDR2 FYNNEI. V lost 6 bases and J 5 bases, leaving 16 bases between the germline ends. CDR3 amino acids: CASSRSSQMNEKLFF. CDR3 sequence (DNA): TGTGCCAGCAGCCGGTCATCGCAGATGAATGAAAAACTGTTTTTT.